This record concerns one TCR beta chain sequence. The data stem from a study of T-cell reconstitution after alpha-beta-depleted transplantation in children. With 5 bases removed from V and 6 bases from J, the gap between germline ends came to 11 bases. The CDR3 spans 13 residues. Germline values: CDR1 MNHNS, CDR2 SASEGT. Preparation of the TCRbeta library used unique molecular identifiers. TCRdb re-analysed the PCR reads in MiXCR, keeping a single row per CDR3 protein. The profile shows 750,000 to 950,000 distinct CDR3 sequences, 15% to 20% of them singletons. This clonotype was obtained from a male patient between 5 and 17 years old who had a stem cell transplant for acute lymphoblastic leukemia, so the T cells may come from the graft donor. The specimen was PBMCs, mostly from graft donor cells, collected 360 days after TCRalphabeta/CD19-depleted stem cell transplant. This chain uses TRBV6-1 with TRBJ2-1; no clear D. The CDR3 DNA reads TGTGCCAGCAGTCGGACCGTTCTCAATGAGCAGTTCTTC. This codes for CASSRTVLNEQFF.